Listed here are 18 T cell receptor beta chains from one sample, sequenced in a study of shared clonotypes between healthy human individuals. Sequenced by immunoSEQ multiplex PCR; TCRdb stores in-frame clones only, minus some. Of around 1.6 million clones in the sample, 95% to 99% were seen once. The sequenced sample was naive CD4+ T cells sorted from blood. Subset given: CD45RA+ positively selected. The origin of the receptors is a man between 25 and 39 years old in good health.

This chain uses TRBV7-8 with TRBJ1-5, with 7 bases identical to TRBD1. Germline CDR1 and CDR2: SGHVS and FQNEAQ. CDR3 length equals 19 residues. Trimming took 5 bases from V and 4 from J; bases not matched to a gene: 20. The CDR3 protein is CASSDWGPGQWSGNQPQHF. CDR3 sequence (DNA): TGTGCCAGCAGCGACTGGGGACCGGGACAGTGGTCTGGGAATCAGCCCCAGCATTTT.

This chain links TRBV7-2 with TRBJ1-5; TRBD1 is a possible D gene (6 bases). Germline V gene lookup returns CDR1 SGHTA and CDR2 FQGNSA. There are 14 residues in the CDR3. Trimming took off 4 bases at V and 2 bases at J, with 9 bases between the two ends. CDR3 region: CASSSGVGNQPQHF. The CDR3 DNA sequence: TGTGCCAGCAGCTCAGGGGTTGGCAATCAGCCCCAGCATTTT. Variable domain in full (rest from reference TRBV7-2 and TRBJ1-5): GAGVSQSPSNKVTEKGKDVELRCDPISGHTALYWYRQSLGQGLEFLIYFQGNSAPDKSGLPSDRFSAERTGGSVSTLTIQRTQQEDSAVYLCASSSGVGNQPQHFGDGTRLSIL.

The chain uses TRBV15 and TRBJ2-7; possible D gene TRBD1, 6 bases. Germline assignment: CDR1 LNHNV and CDR2 YYDKDF (reference sequence). This CDR3 region has 16 residues. V lost 3 bases, J lost 0 bases, and 15 bases lay in between. CDR3 loop: CATSSTPGTFSYEQYF. In DNA, the CDR3 is TGTGCCACCAGCAGTACCCCGGGGACATTCTCCTACGAGCAGTACTTC.

This chain uses TRBV28 with TRBJ1-1; the D gene is possibly TRBD1 (6 bases). The CDR3 has 13 amino acids. Per the germline V gene, CDR1 is MDHEN and CDR2 is SYDVKM. V lost 4 bases and J lost 6, with 12 bases in between. The CDR3 DNA reads TGTGCCAGCAGTTCGGGGACATCTCCTGAAGCTTTCTTT. Encoded protein: CASSSGTSPEAFF.

This chain links TRBV19 with TRBJ1-5, with D uncertain. Germline assignment: CDR1 LNHDA and CDR2 SQIVND (reference sequence). V lost 4 bases and J 6 bases, leaving 13 bases between the germline ends. The length of the CDR3 is 14 residues. DNA for the CDR3: TGTGCCAGTAGTAGGGGAGGGCGCGGTCAGCCCCAGCATTTT. Translated, it gives CASSRGGRGQPQHF.

J is TRBJ2-1 and V is TRBV7-9; D might be TRBD2 (5 bases). The CDR3 runs to 15 residues. The V gene lost 4 bases and the J gene lost 3 bases, with 13 bases spanning the gap. CDR1 and CDR2 (germline): SEHNR, FQNEAQ (reference sequence). The chain's CDR3 is CASSSSGRSYNEQFF. The DNA of the CDR3 is TGTGCCAGCAGCTCGAGCGGCCGGAGCTACAATGAGCAGTTCTTC.

The chain couples TRBV5-1 to TRBJ1-4; D gene uncertain. The CDR3 runs 13 residues. V gave up 7 bases and J gave up 7 bases, with 14 bases separating them. Germline V gives CDR1 SGHRS, CDR2 YFSETQ. This CDR3 is CASGRGASEKLFF. The CDR3 DNA is TGCGCCAGCGGACGGGGAGCGTCTGAAAAACTGTTTTTT. Combining the CDR3 with reference TRBV5-1 and TRBJ1-4 gives the whole variable domain KAGVTQTPRYLIKTRGQQVTLSCSPISGHRSVSWYQQTPGQGLQFLFEYFSETQRNKGNFPGRFSGRQFSNSRSEMNVSTLELGDSALYLCASGRGASEKLFFGSGTQLSVL.

V gene TRBV7-9 combines with J gene TRBJ2-1; D may correspond to TRBD1 or TRBD2 (5 bases each). Germline-derived CDR1 and CDR2 are SEHNR and FQNEAQ (reference sequence). V lost 5 bases and J lost 5, with 19 bases in between. This CDR3 is 16 amino acids long. In nucleotides, the CDR3 is TGTGCCAGCAGCAGGAACCGGGACGCTAGGGACAATGAGCAGTTCTTC. Protein: CASSRNRDARDNEQFF.

The chain combines TRBV5-1 with TRBJ2-7, with 10 bases fitting TRBD2. V dropped 3 bases and J dropped 2; count of bases not matched to a gene: 5. Germline loops: CDR1 SGHRS, CDR2 YFSETQ. The CDR3 covers 15 residues. CDR3 DNA: TGCGCCAGCAGCTGGGGACTAGCGATCGCCTACGAGCAGTACTTC. Translation: CASSWGLAIAYEQYF.

The V call is TRBV5-1, the J call TRBJ2-1; TRBD2 matches at 14 bases. V trimming: 4 bases; J trimming: 7 bases; junction bases outside the gene matches: 7. CDR1 and CDR2 (germline): SGHRS, YFSETQ. The CDR3 loop spans 16 amino acids. The CDR3 spells CASSGTSGSVLNEQFF. In DNA, the CDR3 is TGCGCCAGCAGCGGGACTAGCGGGAGCGTCTTAAATGAGCAGTTCTTC.

The CDR3, as DNA: TGCGCCAGCAGCAACAAGCGGGATGAGAACAATGAGCAGTTCTTC. Encoded protein: CASSNKRDENNEQFF. V gene TRBV5-1 combines with J gene TRBJ2-1; 7 nucleotides line up with TRBD2. The V gene end was trimmed by 4 bases and the J gene end by 5 bases; junction bases not matched to a gene: 9. This CDR3 has 15 residues. Germline values: CDR1 SGHRS, CDR2 YFSETQ.

The V and J genes are TRBV10-3 and TRBJ1-1, with 8 bases fitting TRBD1. Losses at the gene ends were 0 bases for V and 10 bases for J; bases not matched to a gene: 10. This CDR3 is 15 amino acids long. Germline-derived CDR1 and CDR2 are ENHRY and SYGVKD. The CDR3 DNA sequence: TGTGCCATCAGTGAGTCTTTGGGCGGACAGGGCGTAGCTTTCTTT. This gives the protein CAISESLGGQGVAFF.

The rearrangement joins TRBV5-1 to TRBJ2-2, with TRBD2 as a possible D gene (6 bases). Germline values: CDR1 SGHRS, CDR2 YFSETQ. V lost 2 bases and J lost 5, with 16 bases in between. CDR3 size: 16 residues. In DNA form, the CDR3 reads TGCGCCAGCAGCTTTATCAGAACGGGGGTAACCGGGGAGCTGTTTTTT. Translated, it gives CASSFIRTGVTGELFF.

The V and J genes are TRBV6-6 and TRBJ2-1; D not certain. The CDR3 contains 13 residues. V was trimmed by 4 bases and J by 7 bases, leaving 11 bases between them. Germline V gene sequence: CDR1 MNHNY, CDR2 SVGAGI (reference sequence). CDR3 sequence: CASSSGSNNEQFF. The CDR3 bases are TGTGCCAGCAGTTCAGGATCAAATAATGAGCAGTTCTTC.

V usage is TRBV18 and J usage is TRBJ1-1; no definite D call. The CDR3 has 14 residues. Trimming removed 6 bases at V and 4 bases at J, with 15 bases between. The germline V gene has CDR1 KGHSH and CDR2 LQKENI. The DNA for the CDR3 is TGTGCCAGCTCGCGTTCGGAGGTCCCCACTGAAGCTTTCTTT. It translates to CASSRSEVPTEAFF.

J is TRBJ2-1 and V is TRBV4-1; D is unresolved. CDR3 length equals 12 residues. V lost 4 bases to trimming and J lost 0 bases, with 1 base between them. The germline V gene encodes CDR1 MGHRA and CDR2 YSYEKL. The CDR3 DNA reads TGCGCCAGCAGCCTCTCCTACAATGAGCAGTTCTTC. Its protein is CASSLSYNEQFF.

The genes are TRBV4-1 and TRBJ2-3, with D tentatively TRBD1 (6 bases). Trimming shortened V by 3 bases and J by 2 bases, and 15 bases separated the two germline ends. CDR1 is MGHRA and CDR2 is YSYEKL in the germline V gene. This CDR3 is 16 amino acids long. In DNA form, the CDR3 reads TGCGCCAGCAGCCAGTCAGACAGGTTTATCACAGATACGCAGTATTTT. Amino acid sequence: CASSQSDRFITDTQYF.

This chain uses TRBV6-5 with TRBJ1-1, with D perhaps matching TRBD1 (5 bases). Trimming removed 10 bases from V and 4 bases from J, with 16 bases in between. The CDR3 is 13 residues long. Germline CDR1 reads MNHEY; CDR2 reads SVGAGI. The CDR3 nucleotides are TGTGCCACAGTGACCCAGGGTGGCACTGAAGCTTTCTTT. This encodes CATVTQGGTEAFF.